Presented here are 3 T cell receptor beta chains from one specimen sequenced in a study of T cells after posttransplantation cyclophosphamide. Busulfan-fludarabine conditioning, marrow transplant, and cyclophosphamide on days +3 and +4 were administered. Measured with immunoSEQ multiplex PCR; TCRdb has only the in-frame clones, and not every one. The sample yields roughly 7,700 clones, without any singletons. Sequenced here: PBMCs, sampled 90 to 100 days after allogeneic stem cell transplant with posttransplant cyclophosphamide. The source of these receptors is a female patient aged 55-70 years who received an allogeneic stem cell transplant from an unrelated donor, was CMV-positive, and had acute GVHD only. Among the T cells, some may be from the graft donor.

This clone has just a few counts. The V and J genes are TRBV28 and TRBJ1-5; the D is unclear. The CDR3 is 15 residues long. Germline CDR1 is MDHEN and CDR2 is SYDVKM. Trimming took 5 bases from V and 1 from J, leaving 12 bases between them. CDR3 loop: CASSPRLESNQPQHF. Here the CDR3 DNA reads TGTGCCAGCAGTCCAAGGCTCGAGAGCAATCAGCCCCAGCATTTT. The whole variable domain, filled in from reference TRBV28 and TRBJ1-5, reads DVKVTQSSRYLVKRTGEKVFLECVQDMDHENMFWYRQDPGLGLRLIYFSYDVKMKEKGDIPEGYSVSREKKERFSLILESASTNQTSMYLCASSPRLESNQPQHFGDGTRLSIL.

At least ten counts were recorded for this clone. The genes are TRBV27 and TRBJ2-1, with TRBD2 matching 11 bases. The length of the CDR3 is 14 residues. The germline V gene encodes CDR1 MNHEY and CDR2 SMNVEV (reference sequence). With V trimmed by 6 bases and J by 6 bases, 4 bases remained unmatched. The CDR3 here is CASSTSGGFNEQFF. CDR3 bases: TGTGCCAGCAGCACTAGCGGGGGCTTCAATGAGCAGTTCTTC.

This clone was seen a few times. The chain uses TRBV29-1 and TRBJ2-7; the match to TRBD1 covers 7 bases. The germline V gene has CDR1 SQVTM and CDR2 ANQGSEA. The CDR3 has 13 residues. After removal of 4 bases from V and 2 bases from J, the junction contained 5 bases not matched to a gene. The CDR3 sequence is CSVVGTEAYEQYF. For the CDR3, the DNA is TGCAGCGTTGTTGGGACAGAGGCCTACGAGCAGTACTTC.